Listed below are T cell receptor beta chains from one sample, sequenced in a study of CD8+ T cells in alopecia areata. Data came from immunoSEQ multiplex PCR; TCRdb stores just in-frame clones and leaves some out. The data hold 150,000 to 200,000 clones, with around three fifths observed a single time. The sample in question was CD4+ T cells sorted from blood, obtained at week 24, from a patient treated with tofacitinib. These receptors all stem from a human donor with alopecia areata. CDR3s include the opening cysteine and the closing phenylalanine or tryptophan. Each record gives: clone size, J gene, D gene, V gene, CDR3 DNA, CDR3 protein. D genes are given only for firm matches. The listing skips clone size in some rows; elsewhere it reads once, few, many or a size class.

abundance: -; j_gene: TRBJ1-1; d_gene: -; v_gene: TRBV5-1; CDR3nt: TGCGCCAGCAGCTTGGCCACGTGGGGGACTGGCTCCACTGAAGCTTTCTTT; CDR3aa: CASSLATWGTGSTEAFF
abundance: few; j_gene: TRBJ1-1; d_gene: -; v_gene: TRBV11-2; CDR3nt: TGTGCCAGCAGCTTAGATCCAGGGCCGAACACTGAAGCTTTCTTT; CDR3aa: CASSLDPGPNTEAFF
abundance: once; j_gene: TRBJ2-7; d_gene: -; v_gene: TRBV18; CDR3nt: TGTGCCAGCTCACCTAAACAGGGATCTACCTACGAGCAGTACTTC; CDR3aa: CASSPKQGSTYEQYF
abundance: -; j_gene: TRBJ1-2; d_gene: -; v_gene: TRBV5-6; CDR3nt: TGTGCCAGCAGCTTGGCGGGAAGCCACTATGGCTACACCTTC; CDR3aa: CASSLAGSHYGYTF
abundance: -; j_gene: TRBJ2-7; d_gene: -; v_gene: TRBV29-1; CDR3nt: TGCAGCGTTGCCCCTGACAGTTACGAGCAGTACTTC; CDR3aa: CSVAPDSYEQYF
abundance: -; j_gene: TRBJ1-1; d_gene: -; v_gene: TRBV29-1; CDR3nt: TGCAGCGTTGACAGGGCCAATGAAGCTTTCTTT; CDR3aa: CSVDRANEAFF
abundance: -; j_gene: TRBJ2-1; d_gene: -; v_gene: TRBV4-1; CDR3nt: TGCGCCAGCAGCCCTTTGGATATTGACGGCCGCAATGAGCAGTTCTTC; CDR3aa: CASSPLDIDGRNEQFF
abundance: -; j_gene: TRBJ2-7; d_gene: TRBD1; v_gene: TRBV29-1; CDR3nt: TGCAGCGCCGGACAGGGCAAAGGCGAGCAGTACTTC; CDR3aa: CSAGQGKGEQYF
abundance: -; j_gene: TRBJ1-6; d_gene: -; v_gene: TRBV2; CDR3nt: TGTGCCAGCAGTGATGTTTCACCCCTCCACTTT; CDR3aa: CASSDVSPLHF
abundance: few; j_gene: TRBJ1-4; d_gene: -; v_gene: TRBV29-1; CDR3nt: TGCAGCGTTGGGTCCAAAAGAAATGAAAAACTGTTTTTT; CDR3aa: CSVGSKRNEKLFF
abundance: -; j_gene: TRBJ2-7; d_gene: -; v_gene: TRBV5-1; CDR3nt: TGCGCCAGCAGCTTGCCTACCCCCCGGGAGCAGTACTTC; CDR3aa: CASSLPTPREQYF
abundance: -; j_gene: TRBJ2-5; d_gene: -; v_gene: TRBV2; CDR3nt: TGTGCCAGCAGTCTTCAAAACGGCGGGACCCAGTACTTC; CDR3aa: CASSLQNGGTQYF
abundance: few; j_gene: TRBJ2-5; d_gene: -; v_gene: TRBV5-1; CDR3nt: TGCGCCAGCAGCTTGGGGAAAGAGACCCAGTACTTC; CDR3aa: CASSLGKETQYF
abundance: few; j_gene: TRBJ2-3; d_gene: -; v_gene: TRBV7-2; CDR3nt: TGTGCCAGCAGACTAGTCGGAGGGGTTACGCAGTATTTT; CDR3aa: CASRLVGGVTQYF
abundance: few; j_gene: TRBJ2-3; d_gene: -; v_gene: TRBV7-3; CDR3nt: TGTGCCAGCAGCTTATCCGGGTTTGCAGATACGCAGTATTTT; CDR3aa: CASSLSGFADTQYF
abundance: few; j_gene: TRBJ1-5; d_gene: -; v_gene: TRBV23-1; CDR3nt: TGCGCCAGCAGTCAGAAAACAGTCTCGCAGGATTTT; CDR3aa: CASSQKTVSQDF
abundance: -; j_gene: TRBJ2-5; d_gene: TRBD1; v_gene: TRBV29-1; CDR3nt: TGCAGCGTTGTCGACCGGGACAGCCAAGAGACCCAGTACTTC; CDR3aa: CSVVDRDSQETQYF
abundance: -; j_gene: TRBJ1-4; d_gene: -; v_gene: TRBV30; CDR3nt: TGTGCCTGGAGTGACCCTATTCGGACAATCCGGACCGAAAAACTGTTTTTT; CDR3aa: CAWSDPIRTIRTEKLFF
abundance: -; j_gene: TRBJ2-5; d_gene: -; v_gene: TRBV6-5; CDR3nt: TGTGCCAGCAGACCAGGGGTGGCCCTGCGGGAGACCCAGTACTTC; CDR3aa: CASRPGVALRETQYF
abundance: -; j_gene: TRBJ1-1; d_gene: -; v_gene: TRBV4-1; CDR3nt: TGCGCCAGCAGCCAAGTTCGGATGAACACTGAAGCTTTCTTT; CDR3aa: CASSQVRMNTEAFF
abundance: -; j_gene: TRBJ1-6; d_gene: -; v_gene: TRBV10-3; CDR3nt: TGTGCCATCAGTGAAGGGGCCTATAATTCACCCCTCCACTTT; CDR3aa: CAISEGAYNSPLHF
abundance: -; j_gene: TRBJ2-6; d_gene: -; v_gene: TRBV29-1; CDR3nt: TGCAGCGTCTTGGACCTGGCCTCTGGGGCCAACGTCCTGACTTTC; CDR3aa: CSVLDLASGANVLTF
abundance: -; j_gene: TRBJ1-3; d_gene: -; v_gene: TRBV4-1; CDR3nt: TGCGCCAGCAGCCACCCGGGGAGAACCTATGGAAACACCATATATTTT; CDR3aa: CASSHPGRTYGNTIYF
abundance: -; j_gene: TRBJ1-5; d_gene: -; v_gene: TRBV18; CDR3nt: TGTGCCAGCTCAAGCGAAGGGGGTAATCAGCCCCAGCATTTT; CDR3aa: CASSSEGGNQPQHF
abundance: -; j_gene: TRBJ2-2; d_gene: -; v_gene: TRBV2; CDR3nt: TGTGCCAGCAAGCTCGGGTTAGGTGGCACCGGGGAGCTGTTTTTT; CDR3aa: CASKLGLGGTGELFF
abundance: many; j_gene: TRBJ1-4; d_gene: -; v_gene: TRBV7-9; CDR3nt: TGTGCCAGCAGGACGGGAGAAAAACTGTTTTTT; CDR3aa: CASRTGEKLFF
abundance: -; j_gene: TRBJ2-1; d_gene: -; v_gene: TRBV30; CDR3nt: TGTGCCTGGAGCATAGGGCGGTTCCCCTACAATGAGCAGTTCTTC; CDR3aa: CAWSIGRFPYNEQFF
abundance: -; j_gene: TRBJ2-2; d_gene: -; v_gene: TRBV6-6; CDR3nt: TGTGCCAGCAGTAACCGAAGACCCGGCGGGGAGCTGTTTTTT; CDR3aa: CASSNRRPGGELFF
abundance: few; j_gene: TRBJ1-2; d_gene: TRBD1; v_gene: TRBV29-1; CDR3nt: TGCAGCGTTGAAGGCGGCACAGAGGGGGCCTATGGCTACACCTTC; CDR3aa: CSVEGGTEGAYGYTF
abundance: few; j_gene: TRBJ2-3; d_gene: -; v_gene: TRBV6-6; CDR3nt: TGTGCCAGCAGTCAAGGGGACCGTCGGTATTTT; CDR3aa: CASSQGDRRYF
abundance: few; j_gene: TRBJ1-5; d_gene: TRBD1; v_gene: TRBV10-3; CDR3nt: TGTGCCATCCAGGGGGAGGGCGGCAATCAGCCCCAGCATTTT; CDR3aa: CAIQGEGGNQPQHF
abundance: -; j_gene: TRBJ2-6; d_gene: TRBD1; v_gene: TRBV27; CDR3nt: TGTGCCAGCAGCCAGACAGGGGTGGTCTCTGGGGCCAACGTCCTGACTTTC; CDR3aa: CASSQTGVVSGANVLTF
abundance: -; j_gene: TRBJ2-7; d_gene: -; v_gene: TRBV23-1; CDR3nt: TGCGCCAGCAGTCAATCAAGGCGAGTCCTCGAGCAGTACTTC; CDR3aa: CASSQSRRVLEQYF
abundance: few; j_gene: TRBJ2-5; d_gene: -; v_gene: TRBV30; CDR3nt: TGTGCCTGGAGTGTACGGGGGCAAGAGACCCAGTACTTC; CDR3aa: CAWSVRGQETQYF
abundance: few; j_gene: TRBJ1-5; d_gene: -; v_gene: TRBV4-1; CDR3nt: TGCGCCAGCAGCCAAGGCGGGGGAGGCAATCAGCCCCAGCATTTT; CDR3aa: CASSQGGGGNQPQHF
abundance: -; j_gene: TRBJ1-6; d_gene: TRBD1; v_gene: TRBV29-1; CDR3nt: TGCAGCGTTTCAGGGGGTCAGGGCTCACCCCTCCACTTT; CDR3aa: CSVSGGQGSPLHF
abundance: few; j_gene: TRBJ2-1; d_gene: -; v_gene: TRBV25-1; CDR3nt: TGTGCCAGCAGCGGACCCTTGGAGCAGTTCTTC; CDR3aa: CASSGPLEQFF
abundance: few; j_gene: TRBJ2-7; d_gene: -; v_gene: TRBV29-1; CDR3nt: TGCAGCGTTGATAGGGGGGGAGGGGACGAGCAGTACTTC; CDR3aa: CSVDRGGGDEQYF
abundance: -; j_gene: TRBJ2-5; d_gene: TRBD2; v_gene: TRBV4-1; CDR3nt: TGCGCCAGCAGCCACCCGGGACTAGCTAGGACCCAGTACTTC; CDR3aa: CASSHPGLARTQYF
abundance: -; j_gene: TRBJ2-3; d_gene: TRBD1; v_gene: TRBV30; CDR3nt: TGTGCCTGGAGTGTACGGGACAGGGTGAGCACAGATACGCAGTATTTT; CDR3aa: CAWSVRDRVSTDTQYF
abundance: -; j_gene: TRBJ2-3; d_gene: TRBD2; v_gene: TRBV13; CDR3nt: TGTGCCAGCAGCTCGCTAGCGGGGGTCACAGATACGCAGTATTTT; CDR3aa: CASSSLAGVTDTQYF
abundance: few; j_gene: TRBJ2-7; d_gene: -; v_gene: TRBV30; CDR3nt: TGTGCCGGTTCGGGACTGAACGAGCAGTACTTC; CDR3aa: CAGSGLNEQYF
abundance: -; j_gene: TRBJ2-7; d_gene: -; v_gene: TRBV5-1; CDR3nt: TGCGCCAGCAGCTTTGGGGCCTCCTACGAGCAGTACTTC; CDR3aa: CASSFGASYEQYF
abundance: -; j_gene: TRBJ2-1; d_gene: -; v_gene: TRBV7-9; CDR3nt: TGTGCCAGCAGCTTAAGGTCAGGTCTATTGGATGAGCAGTTCTTC; CDR3aa: CASSLRSGLLDEQFF
abundance: -; j_gene: TRBJ2-7; d_gene: TRBD2; v_gene: TRBV30; CDR3nt: TGTGCTTCTACTAGCGGGGGGTCCTACGAGCAGTACTTC; CDR3aa: CASTSGGSYEQYF
abundance: -; j_gene: TRBJ2-5; d_gene: TRBD1; v_gene: TRBV15; CDR3nt: TGTGCCACCAGCAGGGAACTAATTAGTGCGGGACAGGGGGCCACCCAGTACTTC; CDR3aa: CATSRELISAGQGATQYF
abundance: many; j_gene: TRBJ1-2; d_gene: -; v_gene: TRBV7-9; CDR3nt: TGTGCCAGCAGCCTGGGGGGACACGGGGACTATGGCTACACCTTC; CDR3aa: CASSLGGHGDYGYTF
abundance: once; j_gene: TRBJ2-2; d_gene: -; v_gene: TRBV4-1; CDR3nt: TGCGCCAGCAGCCAAGATTCGGGGACCACCGGGGAGCTGTTTTTT; CDR3aa: CASSQDSGTTGELFF
abundance: -; j_gene: TRBJ2-7; d_gene: -; v_gene: TRBV2; CDR3nt: TGTGCCAGCAGGAACACCCTGCTTTACTACGAGCAGTACTTC; CDR3aa: CASRNTLLYYEQYF
abundance: -; j_gene: TRBJ1-6; d_gene: -; v_gene: TRBV9; CDR3nt: TGTGCCAGCAGTCCCTCGGGGGCACCCCTCCACTTT; CDR3aa: CASSPSGAPLHF
abundance: -; j_gene: TRBJ2-7; d_gene: TRBD1; v_gene: TRBV29-1; CDR3nt: TGCAGCGTTGAAGACAGGGGGTTGTCCTACGAGCAGTACTTC; CDR3aa: CSVEDRGLSYEQYF
abundance: -; j_gene: TRBJ1-5; d_gene: -; v_gene: TRBV4-2; CDR3nt: TGTGCCAGCAGCCAAGAAGTCTACAATCAGCCCCAGCATTTT; CDR3aa: CASSQEVYNQPQHF